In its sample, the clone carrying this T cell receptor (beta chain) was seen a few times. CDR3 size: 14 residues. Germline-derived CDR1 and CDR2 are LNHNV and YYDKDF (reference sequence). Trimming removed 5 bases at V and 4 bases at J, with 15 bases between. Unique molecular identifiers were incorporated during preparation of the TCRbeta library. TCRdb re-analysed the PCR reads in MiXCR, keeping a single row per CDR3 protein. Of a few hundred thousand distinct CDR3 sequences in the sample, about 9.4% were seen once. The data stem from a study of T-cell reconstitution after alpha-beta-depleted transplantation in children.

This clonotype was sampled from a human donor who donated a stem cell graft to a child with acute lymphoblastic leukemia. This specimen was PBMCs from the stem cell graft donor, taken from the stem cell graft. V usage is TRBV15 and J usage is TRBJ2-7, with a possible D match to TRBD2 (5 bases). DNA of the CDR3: TGTGCCACCAGCCCGGGGTGGGTGGAGTACGAGCAGTACTTC. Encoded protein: CATSPGWVEYEQYF.